This T cell receptor beta chain was sequenced in a study of shared clonotypes between healthy human individuals. Germline-derived CDR1 and CDR2 are SGDLS and YYNGEE. Trimming removed 1 base from V and 5 bases from J; junction bases left unmatched: 1. The CDR3 is 14 amino acids. As regards this clone: No antigen is known for it.

Replicate PCRs for sorted subsets used 200 to 250 ng DNA; this equaled tens of thousands of T cell genomes. TCRdb's copy holds only in-frame clones and misses some; the assay was immunoSEQ multiplex PCR. This table has around 200,000 clones, approximately 70% appearing once. General study results and limits: Compared with memory subsets, naive subsets generally had larger estimated richness. A handful of donors showed sharing of about 4.6% of naive CD4 clonotypes.

The clonotype comes from a man aged 30 to 45 in good health. The chain combines TRBV9 with TRBJ2-7, with TRBD2 identical over 12 bases. Sequenced: memory CD4+ T cells sorted from blood. Subset indicated: CD45RA-negative fraction. CDR3 amino acids: CASSVRLAGDEQYF. CDR3 DNA: TGTGCCAGCAGCGTACGACTAGCGGGAGACGAGCAGTACTTC. The full variable domain, completed using reference TRBV9 and TRBJ2-7, is DSGVTQTPKHLITATGQRVTLRCSPRSGDLSVYWYQQSLDQGLQFLIQYYNGEERAKGNILERFSAQQFPDLHSELNLSSLELGDSALYFCASSVRLAGDEQYFGPGTRLTVT.